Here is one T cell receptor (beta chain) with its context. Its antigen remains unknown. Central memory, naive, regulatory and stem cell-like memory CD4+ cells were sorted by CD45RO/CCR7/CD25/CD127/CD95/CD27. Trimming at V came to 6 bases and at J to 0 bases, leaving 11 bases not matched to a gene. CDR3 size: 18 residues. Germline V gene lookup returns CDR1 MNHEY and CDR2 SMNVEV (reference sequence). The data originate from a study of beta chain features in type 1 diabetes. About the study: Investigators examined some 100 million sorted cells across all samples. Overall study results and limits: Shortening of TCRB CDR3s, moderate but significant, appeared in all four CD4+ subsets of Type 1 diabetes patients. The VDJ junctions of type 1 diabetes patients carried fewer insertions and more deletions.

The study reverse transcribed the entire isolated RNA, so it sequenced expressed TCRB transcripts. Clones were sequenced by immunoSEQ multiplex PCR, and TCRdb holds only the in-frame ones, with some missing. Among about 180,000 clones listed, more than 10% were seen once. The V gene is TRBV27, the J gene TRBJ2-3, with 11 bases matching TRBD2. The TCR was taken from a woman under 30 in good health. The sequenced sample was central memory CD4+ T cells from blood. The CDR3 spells CASRSRIWTSGSTDTQYF. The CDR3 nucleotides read TGTGCCAGCAGATCCCGAATCTGGACTAGCGGGAGCACAGATACGCAGTATTTT.